These 27 T cell receptor beta chains were all obtained from the same sample, sequenced in a study of beta chain features in type 1 diabetes. Every isolated RNA sample was fully reverse transcribed, so sequencing captured expressed TCRB transcripts. Generated by immunoSEQ multiplex PCR, the TCRdb table keeps only in-frame clones and is missing some. Counted here are 300,000 to 400,000 clones, around 13% occurring once; the ten biggest clones make up 0.017%. Sample: naive CD4+ T cells from blood. Receptors were obtained from a man between 18 and 35 years old in good health.

This clone has only a few counts. The rearrangement links TRBV5-6 to TRBJ2-3, with 8 bases that match TRBD1. The CDR3 is made up of 14 amino acids. Trimming removed 4 bases from V and 3 bases from J; junction bases left unmatched: 4. Looked up from germline, CDR1 is SGHDT and CDR2 is YYEEEE. CDR3 sequence reads: CASSTGGRTDTQYF. The CDR3 coding sequence is TGTGCCAGCAGCACAGGGGGGAGGACAGATACGCAGTATTTT.

This clone was found a few times. The V call is TRBV7-9, the J call TRBJ2-3; D is uncertain. The CDR3 is 14 residues long. Trimming removed 2 bases at V and 0 bases at J, with 6 bases between. The germline V gene has CDR1 SEHNR and CDR2 FQNEAQ (reference sequence). CDR3 bases: TGTGCCAGCAGCTTAACATCTAGCACAGATACGCAGTATTTT. Protein: CASSLTSSTDTQYF.

This clone has only a few counts. The chain employs TRBV6-6 and TRBJ1-5; TRBD1 matches at 7 bases. CDR1 is MNHNY and CDR2 is SVGAGI in the germline V gene (reference sequence). The CDR3 sequence is 14 residues long. V shed 2 bases and J 4 bases; nucleotides not matched to a gene: 2. The CDR3 is CASSYLQGNQPQHF. CDR3 bases: TGTGCCAGCAGTTACCTACAGGGGAATCAGCCCCAGCATTTT.

The V and J genes are TRBV28 and TRBJ1-2; tentatively, D is TRBD1 (5 bases). Germline CDR1 is MDHEN and CDR2 is SYDVKM. The CDR3 extends over 13 amino acids. Trimming cost V 10 bases and J 10 bases, with 22 bases left between them. CDR3 bases: TGTGCCACCCAGGGTGGTGAACAACTATTCTACACCTTC. Residues: CATQGGEQLFYTF.

There are a few counts of this clone. The chain employs TRBV9 and TRBJ2-2; D is possibly TRBD1 (6 bases). The germline CDR1 and CDR2 sequences are SGDLS and YYNGEE. The CDR3 consists of 20 residues. The V end was cut by 4 bases, the J end by 1 base, with 26 bases between. The CDR3 reads CASSPKGRGANLRNTGELFF. Written as DNA, the CDR3 is TGTGCCAGCAGCCCAAAGGGCAGGGGCGCTAACTTAAGGAACACCGGGGAGCTGTTTTTT.

The chain links TRBV30 to TRBJ1-2; D is unresolved. Germline-derived CDR1 and CDR2 are GTSNPN and SVGIG (reference sequence). This CDR3 region has 13 residues. The ends were cut back, 0 bases at V and 8 bases at J, with 13 bases in the middle. Here the CDR3 DNA reads TGTGCCTGGAGTGTACTTGCTGAGAGGGGCTACACCTTC. Protein: CAWSVLAERGYTF. The full variable domain, completed using reference TRBV30 and TRBJ1-2, is SQTIHQWPATLVQPVGSPLSLECTVEGTSNPNLYWYRQAAGRGLQLLFYSVGIGQISSEVPQNLSASRPQDRQFILSSKKLLLSDSGFYLCAWSVLAERGYTFGSGTRLTVV.

This clone was seen a few times. CDR3: CSVGDTGYGYTF. Here the CDR3 DNA reads TGCAGCGTTGGGGACACAGGCTATGGCTACACCTTC. The rearrangement joins TRBV29-1 to TRBJ1-2; possible D gene TRBD1, 6 bases. Trimming shortened V by 4 bases and J by 4 bases, and 10 bases separated the two germline ends. This CDR3 spans 12 amino acids. Germline lookup yields CDR1 SQVTM and CDR2 ANQGSEA.

This rearrangement joins TRBV5-4 to TRBJ1-4; possible D gene TRBD1, 6 bases. Trimming pared 9 bases from V and 6 bases from J, leaving 15 bases between. This CDR3 contains 13 residues. CDR1 and CDR2 (germline): SGHNT, YYREEE (reference sequence). The CDR3 loop reads CATQGRFDEKLFF. Written as DNA, the CDR3 is TGTGCCACACAGGGTCGATTTGATGAAAAACTGTTTTTT.

The chain joins TRBV7-2 to TRBJ2-3; D is possibly TRBD1 (6 bases). The V gene lost 1 base and the J gene lost 2 bases, with 7 bases spanning the gap. CDR1 SGHTA and CDR2 FQGNSA come from the germline V gene. The CDR3 totals 14 residues. The CDR3 reads CASSLDRATDTQYF. The CDR3 coding sequence is TGTGCCAGCAGCTTAGACAGGGCCACAGATACGCAGTATTTT.

The J gene is TRBJ1-2, the V gene TRBV19, with D tentatively TRBD1 (5 bases). The CDR3 contains 14 residues. CDR1 LNHDA and CDR2 SQIVND come from the germline V gene (reference sequence). The ends were cut back, 1 base at V and 5 bases at J, with 11 bases in the middle. This CDR3 is CASSIVDRRYGYTF. CDR3 DNA: TGTGCCAGTAGTATAGTTGACAGAAGATATGGCTACACCTTC. The whole variable domain, remainder taken from reference TRBV19 and TRBJ1-2, is DGGITQSPKYLFRKEGQNVTLSCEQNLNHDAMYWYRQDPGQGLRLIYYSQIVNDFQKGDIAEGYSVSREKKESFPLTVTSAQKNPTAFYLCASSIVDRRYGYTFGSGTRLTVV.

The chain uses TRBV5-1 and TRBJ2-2; D possibly corresponds to TRBD2 (5 bases). Germline values: CDR1 SGHRS, CDR2 YFSETQ. V was pared by 7 bases and J by 1 base, with 14 bases between. CDR3 size: 15 residues. CDR3 amino acids: CASRPVGGNTGELFF. CDR3 DNA sequence: TGCGCCAGCCGACCGGTCGGAGGGAACACCGGGGAGCTGTTTTTT.

The V call is TRBV7-2, the J call TRBJ2-1, with 8 bases lining up with TRBD2. The V segment lost 4 bases and the J segment 5 bases; nucleotides outside the gene matches: 13. Per germline, CDR1 SGHTA and CDR2 FQGNSA. The CDR3 sequence is 17 residues long. Here the CDR3 DNA reads TGTGCCAGCAGCTCCCCCCTCCAGCGGGAGATGGACAATGAGCAGTTCTTC. This gives the protein CASSSPLQREMDNEQFF.

The rearrangement uses TRBV28 and TRBJ2-7; 7 nucleotides agree with TRBD2. The ends lost 2 bases at V and 6 bases at J; junction bases unmatched: 7. This CDR3 has 14 amino acids. The germline CDR1 and CDR2 sequences are MDHEN and SYDVKM. This CDR3 reads CASSLAAGVGEQYF. In DNA form, the CDR3 reads TGTGCCAGCAGTTTAGCGGCGGGGGTCGGCGAGCAGTACTTC.

The rearrangement joins TRBV6-5 to TRBJ1-2; D is perhaps TRBD1 (6 bases). Germline V CDR1 and CDR2: MNHEY, SVGAGI. The V and J ends lost 0 bases and 7 bases respectively, with 9 bases between them. The CDR3 has 13 amino acids. CDR3 amino acids: CASSYSRGGGYTF. DNA of the CDR3: TGTGCCAGCAGTTACTCGAGGGGGGGTGGCTACACCTTC.

This clone was seen more than once but under ten times. The rearrangement uses TRBV2 and TRBJ2-7, with D possibly matching TRBD2 (5 bases). Germline lookup yields CDR1 SNHLY and CDR2 FYNNEI. CDR3 length: 12 residues. V lost 8 bases, J lost 2 bases, and 10 bases lay in between. CDR3 DNA sequence: TGTGCCAGCTCTGTCGGGACCTACGAGCAGTACTTC. It is translated as CASSVGTYEQYF.

The CDR3 nucleotides read TGTGCCAGCAGTTTCTCCGACAGGGTTGAGGCTTTCTTT. Translated, it gives CASSFSDRVEAFF. V gene TRBV28 combines with J gene TRBJ1-1; TRBD1 agrees at 7 bases. V trimming: 3 bases; J trimming: 11 bases; junction bases outside the gene matches: 9. The CDR3 is 13 residues long. Germline V gives CDR1 MDHEN, CDR2 SYDVKM.

The chain couples TRBV7-8 to TRBJ2-2, with 7 bases identical to TRBD2. Per the germline V gene, CDR1 is SGHVS and CDR2 is FQNEAQ. The trim removed 5 bases at V and 7 bases at J, leaving 10 bases unmatched. This CDR3 is 15 amino acids long. The CDR3 DNA reads TGTGCCAGCAGCACCTACCGACTAGCTGGCGGGGAGCTGTTTTTT. It codes for CASSTYRLAGGELFF.

This chain connects TRBV13 to TRBJ1-5; 12 nucleotides line up with TRBD1. Germline lookup yields CDR1 PRHDT and CDR2 FYEKMQ (reference sequence). This CDR3 spans 18 amino acids. Unmatched junction bases numbered 6, after V lost 0 bases and J lost 3 bases. In DNA, the CDR3 is TGTGCCAGCAGCTTAGGTGGGACAGGGGGCGACTTCAATCAGCCCCAGCATTTT. Translating it yields CASSLGGTGGDFNQPQHF. Variable domain in full (rest from reference TRBV13 and TRBJ1-5): AAGVIQSPRHLIKEKRETATLKCYPIPRHDTVYWYQQGPGQDPQFLISFYEKMQSDKGSIPDRFSAQQFSDYHSELNMSSLELGDSALYFCASSLGGTGGDFNQPQHFGDGTRLSIL.

This clone was observed a few times. V usage is TRBV29-1 and J usage is TRBJ1-2; D might be TRBD1 (6 bases). The CDR3 extends over 13 amino acids. V was cut by 7 bases and J by 4 bases, with 16 bases left in between. Germline V gene data show CDR1 as SQVTM and CDR2 as ANQGSEA. CDR3 DNA sequence: TGCAGCGCAACAGGGTCCCAAGGCTATGGCTACACCTTC. Translating it yields CSATGSQGYGYTF.

This chain uses TRBV30 with TRBJ1-5; no firm D call. V was shortened by 2 bases and J by 4 bases, with 9 bases between the two germline ends. CDR3 length: 13 residues. Germline V CDR1 and CDR2: GTSNPN, SVGIG (reference sequence). In DNA, the CDR3 is TGTGCCTGGAGTAACTCAGGTAATCAGCCCCAGCATTTT. It yields the protein CAWSNSGNQPQHF.

This clone was seen only a few times. The V and J genes are TRBV9 and TRBJ2-6, with TRBD1 identical over 8 bases. Germline values: CDR1 SGDLS, CDR2 YYNGEE. The length of the CDR3 is 19 residues. The J segment lost 4 bases and the V segment lost 3 bases, leaving 15 bases of the junction unmatched. CDR3 amino acids: CASSARIGDRGGGANVLTF. DNA for the CDR3: TGTGCCAGCAGCGCGAGAATCGGCGACAGGGGCGGAGGGGCCAACGTCCTGACTTTC.

This clone came up a few times. J is TRBJ2-7 and V is TRBV19; 7 bases agree with TRBD1. V trimming: 5 bases; J trimming: 6 bases; junction bases outside the gene matches: 7. Germline CDR1 and CDR2: LNHDA and SQIVND (reference sequence). The CDR3 loop spans 13 amino acids. CDR3 DNA sequence: TGTGCCAGTAGTGCCGACAGGGTCGCCGAGCAGTACTTC. It translates to CASSADRVAEQYF.

This clone was counted only a few times. CDR3 sequence: CASSARTGGARDTQYF. The DNA of the CDR3 is TGTGCCAGCAGCGCCCGGACAGGGGGCGCCAGGGATACGCAGTATTTT. This rearrangement joins TRBV7-3 to TRBJ2-3, with 11 positions matching TRBD1. The CDR3 covers 16 residues. V lost 5 bases and J lost 6; bases outside the gene matches: 10. CDR1 is SGHTA and CDR2 is FQGTGA in the germline V gene.

This clone was observed a handful of times. This rearrangement joins TRBV29-1 to TRBJ1-2; 7 nucleotides match TRBD1. CDR3 length: 12 residues. Germline V gives CDR1 SQVTM, CDR2 ANQGSEA. The V gene end was trimmed by 3 bases and the J gene end by 5 bases; junction bases not matched to a gene: 3. For the CDR3, the DNA is TGCAGCGTTGAGTCAGGGGGTTATGGCTACACCTTC. Its translation is CSVESGGYGYTF.

This clone was seen only a few times. The chain combines TRBV6-1 with TRBJ2-7; D might be TRBD1 (5 bases). Germline lookup yields CDR1 MNHNS and CDR2 SASEGT. V was trimmed by 0 bases and J by 5 bases, leaving 17 bases between them. CDR3 length: 16 amino acids. CDR3: CASSEANGAGFDEQYF. CDR3 nucleotide sequence: TGTGCCAGCAGTGAAGCTAATGGGGCAGGGTTCGACGAGCAGTACTTC.

The chain employs TRBV9 and TRBJ2-7; 8 bases line up with TRBD2. This CDR3 is 15 amino acids long. Per the germline V gene, CDR1 is SGDLS and CDR2 is YYNGEE. V shed 0 bases, J shed 3 bases, and the junction held 5 bases outside the gene matches. Written as DNA, the CDR3 is TGTGCCAGCAGCGTAGGTGTGACTAGCGACTACGAGCAGTACTTC. Translated, it gives CASSVGVTSDYEQYF.

In this sample, this clone turned up a few times. The chain has TRBV30 and TRBJ2-3, with 8 bases aligning to TRBD2. With V trimmed by 3 bases and J by 6 bases, 14 bases remained unmatched. CDR1 and CDR2 from the germline V gene are GTSNPN and SVGIG (reference sequence). The CDR3 consists of 16 residues. The CDR3 here is CAWSLAGAGEGDTQYF. For the CDR3, the DNA is TGTGCCTGGAGCCTAGCTGGAGCGGGAGAAGGGGATACGCAGTATTTT.